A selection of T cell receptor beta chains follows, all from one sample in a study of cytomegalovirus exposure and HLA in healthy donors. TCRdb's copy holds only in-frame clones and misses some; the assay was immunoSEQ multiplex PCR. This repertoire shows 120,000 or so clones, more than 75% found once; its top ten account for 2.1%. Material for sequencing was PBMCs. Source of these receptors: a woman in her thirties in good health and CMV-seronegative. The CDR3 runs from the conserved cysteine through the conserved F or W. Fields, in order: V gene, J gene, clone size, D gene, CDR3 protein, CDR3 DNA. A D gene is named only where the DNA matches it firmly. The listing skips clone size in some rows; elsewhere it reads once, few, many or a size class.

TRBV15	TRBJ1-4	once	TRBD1	CATSSGQATNEKLFF	TGTGCCACCAGCAGTGGACAGGCGACTAATGAAAAACTGTTTTTT
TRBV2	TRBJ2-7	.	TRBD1	CASLRLSGQGLYEQYF	TGTGCCAGCTTAAGGTTGTCGGGACAGGGGCTTTACGAGCAGTACTTC
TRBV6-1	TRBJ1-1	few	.	CASSEFLRGSTEAFF	TGTGCCAGCAGTGAATTTTTGCGGGGCAGCACTGAAGCTTTCTTT
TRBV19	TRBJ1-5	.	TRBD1	CASSGGQVPVPQHF	TGTGCCAGTAGTGGGGGACAGGTCCCCGTGCCCCAGCATTTT
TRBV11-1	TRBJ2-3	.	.	CASSSRVRDTQYF	TGTGCCAGCAGCTCCCGAGTGAGGGATACGCAGTATTTT
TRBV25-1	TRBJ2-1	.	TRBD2	CASSEGGAPNNEQFF	TGTGCCAGCAGTGAGGGAGGGGCTCCCAACAATGAGCAGTTCTTC
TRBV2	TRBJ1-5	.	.	CASSPGTVRPQHF	TGTGCCAGCAGTCCAGGGACTGTTCGGCCCCAGCATTTT
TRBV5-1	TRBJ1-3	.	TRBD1	CASSTGPAGGSFSGNTIYF	TGCGCCAGCAGCACCGGCCCTGCAGGGGGCTCATTCTCTGGAAACACCATATATTTT
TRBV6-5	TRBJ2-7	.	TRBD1	CASGQGAELEQYF	TGTGCCAGCGGACAGGGGGCGGAATTGGAGCAGTACTTC
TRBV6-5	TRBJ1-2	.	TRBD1	CASSYRGQGLNYGYTF	TGTGCCAGCAGTTACCGTGGACAGGGGCTCAACTATGGCTACACCTTC
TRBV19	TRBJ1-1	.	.	CASSTSARVSTEAFF	TGTGCCAGTAGTACCTCTGCTCGCGTTAGCACTGAAGCTTTCTTT
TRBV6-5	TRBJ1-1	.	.	CASSLKMTGNTEAFF	TGTGCCAGCAGTTTAAAAATGACAGGGAACACTGAAGCTTTCTTT
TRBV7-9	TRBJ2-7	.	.	CASSLEAEMGEQYF	TGTGCCAGCAGCTTAGAAGCGGAGATGGGCGAGCAGTACTTC
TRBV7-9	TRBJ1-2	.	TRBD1	CASSSTGTDGYTF	TGTGCCAGCAGCTCTACCGGGACAGATGGCTACACCTTC
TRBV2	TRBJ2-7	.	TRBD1	CAGSAGQGAYEQYF	TGTGCCGGGTCGGCGGGACAGGGGGCCTACGAGCAGTACTTC
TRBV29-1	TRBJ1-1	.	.	CSSAESGFMNTEAFF	TGCAGCTCAGCCGAATCAGGATTCATGAACACTGAAGCTTTCTTT
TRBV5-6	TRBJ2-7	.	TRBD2	CASSLATSGVRYF	TGTGCCAGCAGCTTGGCGACTAGCGGGGTTAGGTACTTC
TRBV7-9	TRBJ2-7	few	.	CASSLDNYEQYF	TGTGCCAGCAGCTTGGACAACTACGAGCAGTACTTC
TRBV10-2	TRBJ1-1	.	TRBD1	CASSGQGAGTEAFF	TGCGCCAGCAGTGGACAGGGAGCAGGGACTGAAGCTTTCTTT
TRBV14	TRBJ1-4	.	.	CASSQEQATNEKLFF	TGTGCCAGCAGCCAAGAACAAGCAACTAATGAAAAACTGTTTTTT
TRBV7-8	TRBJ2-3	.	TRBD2	CASSLVRGGATDTQYF	TGTGCCAGCAGCTTAGTTCGCGGGGGGGCCACAGATACGCAGTATTTT
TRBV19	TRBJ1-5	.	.	CASSISREGNQPQHF	TGTGCCAGTAGTATATCGAGGGAGGGCAATCAGCCCCAGCATTTT
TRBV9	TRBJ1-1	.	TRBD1	CASSDGTGKNTEAFF	TGTGCCAGCAGCGACGGGACAGGGAAGAACACTGAAGCTTTCTTT
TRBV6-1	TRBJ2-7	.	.	CASSEVGVYEQYF	TGTGCCAGCAGTGAAGTCGGGGTCTACGAGCAGTACTTC
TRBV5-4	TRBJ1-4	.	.	CALRGGGSELFF	TGTGCCCTTCGGGGGGGTGGGTCGGAACTGTTTTTT
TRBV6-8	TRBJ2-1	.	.	CASSSRRRGPSVF	TGTGCCAGCAGTTCCCGCCGGCGGGGGCCCTCCGTCTTC
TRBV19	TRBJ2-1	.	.	CASSWGGARSYNEQFF	TGTGCCAGTAGTTGGGGGGGGGCTCGCTCCTACAATGAGCAGTTCTTC
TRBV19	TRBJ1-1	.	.	CASSISSGNTEAFF	TGTGCCAGTAGTATTAGCAGTGGGAACACTGAAGCTTTCTTT
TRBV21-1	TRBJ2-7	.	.	CASSRDRVDIRF	TGTGCCAGCAGCAGGGACAGGGTCGATATTCGCTTC
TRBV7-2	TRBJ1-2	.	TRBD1	CASSPTPTGFNGYTF	TGTGCCAGCAGCCCCACCCCGACAGGGTTCAATGGCTACACCTTC
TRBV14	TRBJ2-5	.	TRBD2	CASSHGPSGGNQETQYF	TGTGCCAGCAGTCATGGCCCTAGCGGGGGCAATCAAGAGACCCAGTACTTC
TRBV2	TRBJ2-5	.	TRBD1	CASSGQGGETQYF	TGTGCCAGCAGTGGACAGGGTGGGGAGACCCAGTACTTC
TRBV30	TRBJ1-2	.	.	CAWRGPGPMGGYTF	TGTGCCTGGAGGGGCCCAGGCCCCATGGGTGGCTACACCTTC
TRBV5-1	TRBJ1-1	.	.	CASRTGSGNPEAFF	TGCGCCAGCAGAACAGGTTCTGGTAACCCTGAAGCTTTCTTT
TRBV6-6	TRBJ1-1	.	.	CASSYSGVDTEAFF	TGTGCCAGCAGTTATTCAGGGGTGGACACTGAAGCTTTCTTT
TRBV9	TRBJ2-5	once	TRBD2	CASSVEGTSGGTGETQYF	TGTGCCAGCAGCGTAGAAGGGACTAGCGGGGGAACCGGAGAGACCCAGTACTTC
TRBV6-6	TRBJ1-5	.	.	CASRQGADSNQPQHF	TGTGCCAGCAGACAGGGAGCCGATAGCAATCAGCCCCAGCATTTT
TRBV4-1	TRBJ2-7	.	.	CASSQLDSHEQYF	TGCGCCAGCAGCCAATTGGACAGCCACGAGCAGTACTTC
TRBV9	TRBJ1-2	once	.	CASSAGHRAAGYGYTF	TGTGCCAGCAGCGCGGGGCACAGGGCGGCTGGCTATGGCTACACCTTC
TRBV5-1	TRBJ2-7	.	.	CASSPRTRISYEQYF	TGCGCCAGCAGCCCGCGGACACGGATCTCCTACGAGCAGTACTTC
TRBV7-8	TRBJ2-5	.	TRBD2	CASSRAPAGGGETQYF	TGTGCCAGCAGCCGAGCCCCAGCGGGGGGGGGAGAGACCCAGTACTTC
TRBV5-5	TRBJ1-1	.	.	CASSSGGGTEAFF	TGTGCCAGCAGCTCTGGGGGCGGCACTGAAGCTTTCTTT
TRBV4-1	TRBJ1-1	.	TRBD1	CASSLGQGGATEAFF	TGCGCCAGCAGCCTCGGACAGGGAGGGGCCACTGAAGCTTTCTTT
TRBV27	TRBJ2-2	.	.	CASSLSLRNTGELFF	TGTGCCAGCAGTTTATCACTAAGGAACACCGGGGAGCTGTTTTTT
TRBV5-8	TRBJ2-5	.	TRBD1	CASSSGARTGGLTQYF	TGTGCCAGCAGCTCAGGAGCCAGGACAGGGGGCCTAACCCAGTACTTC
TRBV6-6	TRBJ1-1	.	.	CASSYYWNTEAFF	TGTGCCAGCAGTTATTACTGGAACACTGAAGCTTTCTTT
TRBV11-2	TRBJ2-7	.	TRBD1	CASSNRDRLMGSYEQYF	TGTGCCAGCAGCAACCGGGACAGGCTTATGGGCTCCTACGAGCAGTACTTC
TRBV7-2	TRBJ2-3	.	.	CASSLSGSTDTQYF	TGTGCCAGCAGTCTCTCCGGGAGCACAGATACGCAGTATTTT